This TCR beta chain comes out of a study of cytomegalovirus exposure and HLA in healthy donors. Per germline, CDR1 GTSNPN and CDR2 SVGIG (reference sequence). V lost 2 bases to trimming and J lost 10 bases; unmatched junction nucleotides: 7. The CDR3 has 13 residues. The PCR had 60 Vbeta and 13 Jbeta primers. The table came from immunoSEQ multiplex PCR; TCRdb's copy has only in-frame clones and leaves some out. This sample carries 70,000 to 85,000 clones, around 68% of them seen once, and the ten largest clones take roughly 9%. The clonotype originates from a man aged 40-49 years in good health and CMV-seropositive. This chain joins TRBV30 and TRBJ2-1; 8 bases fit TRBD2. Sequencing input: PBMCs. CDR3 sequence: CAWSTGLDGEQFF. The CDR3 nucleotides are TGTGCCTGGAGTACGGGACTAGACGGCGAGCAGTTCTTC. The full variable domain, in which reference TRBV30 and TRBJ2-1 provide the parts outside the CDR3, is SQTIHQWPATLVQPVGSPLSLECTVEGTSNPNLYWYRQAAGRGLQLLFYSVGIGQISSEVPQNLSASRPQDRQFILSSKKLLLSDSGFYLCAWSTGLDGEQFFGPGTRLTVL.